The clone carrying this T cell receptor (beta chain) was seen more than once but under ten times. Its matching antigen is unknown. The CDR3 extends over 14 amino acids. The V gene's germline CDR1 is SEHNR and CDR2 FQNEAQ (reference sequence). V lost 6 bases, J lost 2 bases, and 13 bases lay in between. One entry per CDR3 protein results from TCRdb running MiXCR on the reads. The sample carries 650,000 to 900,000 distinct CDR3 sequences, around a third recorded once. This sample is drawn from a study of T cell repertoires in cytomegalovirus infection. As for the study in general: Researchers turned to recently identified HLA-C-restricted CMV epitopes as well as well-studied HLA-B-restricted ones. Study results and caveats: HLA-C-restricted CMV-specific TCR beta clonotypes were dominant in the ex vivo response. Cumulative frequency of public TCR beta families picked out carriers of CMV plus the relevant HLA.

The specimen comprised cultured CD8+ T cells from PBMCs, sampled from culture after CMV antigen stimulation. This sequence joins TRBV7-9 and TRBJ2-5, with a tentative D call TRBD1 (7 bases). This receptor was taken from a human donor in good health (CMV status not recorded). Some clones in this sample may be carry-over from other donors' samples. The DNA for the CDR3 is TGTGCCAGCAGTTCGACAGGGAGGCAAGAGACCCAGTACTTC. Translated: CASSSTGRQETQYF.